The clone carrying this T cell receptor beta chain showed up just a few times. This sample is drawn from a study of regulatory T cells in long-lasting Graves disease. The V end lost 0 bases, the J end lost 1 base, and 9 bases lay between the germline ends. This CDR3 is built from 15 residues. Germline V lookup: CDR1 MNHEY, CDR2 SVGEGT. Time point here: newly diagnosed GD, antithyroid drugs for less than 3 months. Making the TCR library involved RNA that had been extracted from PBMCs. Libraries of TCR beta came from iRepertoire HTBI primers plus Arm-PCR of CDR3 regions. Methods used by the authors: Identification of gene segments yielded approximately 62 TRBV and 12 to 15 TRBJ across samples. TCRdb redid the calling of the multiplex PCR reads with MiXCR, one entry per CDR3 protein. TCRdb assigned the V and J calls; the authors' analysis was not used. This table has around 400,000 distinct CDR3 sequences, about an eighth appearing once.

This sample also appeared in a second study, on T cells in Graves' hyperthyroidism and ophthalmopathy. In that study: Blood also carried most thyroid clonotypes expanded above 0.001.

The sample was peripheral blood mononuclear cells (PBMCs), taken at new diagnosis, from a patient treated with antithyroid drugs. This TCR was recovered from a woman aged 18-29 years with Graves disease. The chain uses TRBV6-2 or TRBV6-3 and TRBJ1-2; D is uncertain. DNA of the CDR3: TGTGCCAGCAGTTACTCGGGCGGATTTAACTATGGCTACACCTTC. Translating it yields CASSYSGGFNYGYTF.